This entry features one T cell receptor beta chain sequence. There is no known antigen for this receptor. No per-base quality is available; no much larger clone lies one base away. Library generation was performed with 5' RACE. The sequencer was a NextSeq 500. The TCR library protocol attached unique molecular identifiers to individual cDNA molecules to correct for sequencing error and PCR bias. Both TCR alpha and beta chains were sequenced, and tight co-correlation was observed between alpha and beta sequence abundances in each sample. In the original analysis: Decombinator V4 was used to annotate TCR sequences for V gene, J gene and CDR3. TCRs were defined as expanded if a significant change between any two time points was detected under a Poisson model with p below 0.0001. TCR abundances were normalised to the total number of TCRs sequenced per sample and were expressed as counts per million. TRAV1-2 paired with TRAJ12, TRAJ20 or TRAJ33 defined MAIT TCRs, while TRAV10 paired with TRAJ18 defined iNKT TCRs. VDJdb, accessed 1 November 2021, was searched for CMV, EBV and SARS-CoV-2 annotated TCRs, excluding TCRs annotated for multiple antigens. Using fastp at Q25 and MiXCR, TCRdb reprocessed the public reads and kept productive beta chains. Rows with one shared CDR3 protein collapse into an entry with the most common genes and DNA. V and J calls and clone size were set by TCRdb, not the authors. This sample holds some 32,000 distinct CDR3 sequences; around 7% were observed only once. The top ten clonotypes cover approximately 40% of the sample.

This record comes from a study of early T cells in non-severe SARS-CoV-2 infection (dated by TCRdb to the early 2020s). In terms of the full investigation: Because TCR sequencing was done on bulk RNA from unsorted whole blood, the alpha and beta chains could not be paired. The full study reports these points: VDJdb matching was skewed toward anti-spike CD8 responses, so virus-specific expansions were likely underestimated and private and CD4 specificities were missed.

The CDR3 numbers 16 residues from cysteine through phenylalanine. CDR3 DNA is the only sequence kept; it has 48 bases, read in frame from the first base. Trimmed from V: 4 bases; trimmed from J: 10 bases; junction bases lacking a gene match: 13. The germline V gene provides CDR1 SGHRS and CDR2 YFSETQ. The study was a case-control design nested within a healthcare worker cohort in London, UK, with weekly nasopharyngeal swab PCR tests and blood sampling. Healthcare workers were recruited between 23 and 31 March 2020, during the week of the UK lockdown, and were followed weekly for up to 16 weeks. This TCR derives from an adult who was a healthcare worker with PCR-confirmed SARS-CoV-2 infection or an uninfected control (not recorded which). The V gene is TRBV5-1 and the J gene is TRBJ1-6, and 8 bases in between align with TRBD1. Sequenced input: whole blood. This receptor has the CDR3 CASSPDPTGVGSPLHF. DNA sequence: TGCGCCAGCAGCCCAGATCCGACAGGGGTCGGGTCACCCCTCCACTTT.